This TCR beta chain was profiled in a study of CD4+ T cells in melanoma. Study findings and constraints: In melanoma, neoantigen-specific CD4+ T cells reportedly differed in differentiation state. A reported correlation linked neoantigen-specific CD4+ T cells to CD8+, macrophage and B cell function.

V dropped 4 bases and J dropped 7; count of bases not matched to a gene: 6. Germline values: CDR1 SGHRS, CDR2 YFSETQ. CDR3 length equals 14 residues. Repertoires were generated with immunoSEQ multiplex PCR, while TCRdb's copy carries only in-frame clones and drops some. The sample yields around 100,000 clones, around 93% seen once. Points on this clone: Its antigen is not known.

Sequenced material: peripheral blood. This sequence joins TRBV5-1 and TRBJ2-2, with TRBD1 matching 8 bases. The sequence was collected from a human donor with melanoma. The CDR3 DNA reads as TGCGCCAGCAGCATTCAGGGGGCTAGCGGGGAGCTGTTTTTT. Its translation: CASSIQGASGELFF.